This T cell receptor beta chain came from a study of shared clonotypes between healthy human individuals. Using immunoSEQ multiplex PCR, the repertoire was profiled, and TCRdb retains in-frame clones only, with some absent. The repertoire includes some 2 million clones, about 95% of them detected once, and around 0.13% sits in the top ten. There are 15 residues in the CDR3. Germline CDR1 reads SNHLY; CDR2 reads FYNNEI. Trimming left V 4 bases short and J 0 bases short, with 13 bases between. Material for sequencing was naive CD4+ T cells sorted from blood. Subset noted: CD45RA+ positively selected. The chain couples TRBV2 to TRBJ2-7; no clear D gene. This TCR derives from a man aged 18 to 30 in good health. CDR3 in amino acids: CASSAGLMSSYEQYF. The DNA for the CDR3 is TGTGCCAGCAGTGCCGGGCTGATGAGCTCCTACGAGCAGTACTTC.